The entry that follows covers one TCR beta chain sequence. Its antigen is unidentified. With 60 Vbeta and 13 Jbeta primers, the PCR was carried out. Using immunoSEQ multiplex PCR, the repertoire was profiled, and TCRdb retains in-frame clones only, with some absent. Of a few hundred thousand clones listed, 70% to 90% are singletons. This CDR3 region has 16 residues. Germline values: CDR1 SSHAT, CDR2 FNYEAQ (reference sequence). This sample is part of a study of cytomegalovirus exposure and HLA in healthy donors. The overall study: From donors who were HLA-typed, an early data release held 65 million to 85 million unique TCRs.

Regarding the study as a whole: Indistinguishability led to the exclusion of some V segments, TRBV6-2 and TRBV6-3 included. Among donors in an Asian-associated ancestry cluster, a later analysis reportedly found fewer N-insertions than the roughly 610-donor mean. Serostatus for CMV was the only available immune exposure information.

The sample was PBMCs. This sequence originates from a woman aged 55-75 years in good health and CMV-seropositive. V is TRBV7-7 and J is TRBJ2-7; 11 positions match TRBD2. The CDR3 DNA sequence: TGTGCTAGCCACCATCCGGGACTAGCGGCCATCTACGAGCAGTACTTC. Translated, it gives CASHHPGLAAIYEQYF.